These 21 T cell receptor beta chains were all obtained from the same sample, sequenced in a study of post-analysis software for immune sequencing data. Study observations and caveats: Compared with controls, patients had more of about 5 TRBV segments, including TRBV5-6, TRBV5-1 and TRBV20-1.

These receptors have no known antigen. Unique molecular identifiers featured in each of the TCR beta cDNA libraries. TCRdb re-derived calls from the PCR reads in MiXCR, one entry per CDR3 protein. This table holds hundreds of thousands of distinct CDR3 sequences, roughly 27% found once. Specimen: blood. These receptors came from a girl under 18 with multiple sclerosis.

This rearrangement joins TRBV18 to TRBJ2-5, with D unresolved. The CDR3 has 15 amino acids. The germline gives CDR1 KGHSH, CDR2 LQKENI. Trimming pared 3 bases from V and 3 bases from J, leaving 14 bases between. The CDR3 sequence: CASSPQSSLEETQYF. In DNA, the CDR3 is TGTGCCAGCTCACCCCAGTCCTCTCTGGAAGAGACCCAGTACTTC.

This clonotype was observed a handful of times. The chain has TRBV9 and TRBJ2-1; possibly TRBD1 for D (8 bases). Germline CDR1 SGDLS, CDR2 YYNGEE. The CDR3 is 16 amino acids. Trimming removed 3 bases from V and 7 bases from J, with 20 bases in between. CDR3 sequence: CASSDNTGGGRNEQFF. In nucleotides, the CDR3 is TGTGCCAGCAGCGATAACACAGGGGGGGGGAGGAATGAGCAGTTCTTC.

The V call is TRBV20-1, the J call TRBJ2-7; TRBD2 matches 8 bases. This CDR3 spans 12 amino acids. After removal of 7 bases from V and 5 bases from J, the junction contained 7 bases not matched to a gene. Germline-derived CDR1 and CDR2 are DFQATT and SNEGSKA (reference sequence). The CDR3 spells CSGLPGGDEQYF. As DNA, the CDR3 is TGCAGTGGCCTTCCGGGGGGGGACGAGCAGTACTTC.

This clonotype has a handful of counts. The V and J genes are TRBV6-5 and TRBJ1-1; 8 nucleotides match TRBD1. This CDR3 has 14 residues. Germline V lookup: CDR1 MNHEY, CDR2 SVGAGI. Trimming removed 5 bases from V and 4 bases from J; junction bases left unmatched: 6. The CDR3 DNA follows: TGTGCCAGCAGTCCCAGGGGGCTGGGCACTGAAGCTTTCTTT. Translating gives CASSPRGLGTEAFF.

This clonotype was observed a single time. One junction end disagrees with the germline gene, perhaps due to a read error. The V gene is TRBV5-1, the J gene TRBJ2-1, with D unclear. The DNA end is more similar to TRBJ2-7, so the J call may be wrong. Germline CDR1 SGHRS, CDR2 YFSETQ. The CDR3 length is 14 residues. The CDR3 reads CASILGEAWDEQYF. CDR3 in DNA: TGCGCCAGCATCTTGGGTGAGGCCTGGGACGAGCAGTACTTC.

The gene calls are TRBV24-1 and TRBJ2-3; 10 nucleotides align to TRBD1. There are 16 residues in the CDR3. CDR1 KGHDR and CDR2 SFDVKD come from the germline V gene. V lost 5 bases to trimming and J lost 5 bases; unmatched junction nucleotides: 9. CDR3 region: CATSGGDRGWKDTQYF. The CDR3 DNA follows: TGTGCCACCAGTGGAGGGGACAGGGGTTGGAAAGATACGCAGTATTTT.

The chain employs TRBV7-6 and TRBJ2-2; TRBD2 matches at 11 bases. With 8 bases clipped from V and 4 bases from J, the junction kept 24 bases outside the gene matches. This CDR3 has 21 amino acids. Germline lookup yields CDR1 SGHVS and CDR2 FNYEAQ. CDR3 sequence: CASHGDKEPLTSGRVTGELFF. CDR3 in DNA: TGTGCCAGCCATGGGGACAAGGAACCCCTAACTAGCGGGAGAGTCACCGGGGAGCTGTTTTTT. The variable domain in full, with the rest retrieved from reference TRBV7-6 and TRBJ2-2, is GAGVSQSPRYKVTKRGQDVALRCDPISGHVSLYWYRQALGQGPEFLTYFNYEAQQDKSGLPNDRFSAERPEGSISTLTIQRTEQRDSAMYRCASHGDKEPLTSGRVTGELFFGEGSRLTVL.

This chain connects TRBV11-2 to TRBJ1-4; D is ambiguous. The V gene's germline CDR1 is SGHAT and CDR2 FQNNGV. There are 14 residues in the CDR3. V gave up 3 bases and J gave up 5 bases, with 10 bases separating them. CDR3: CASSFRMSNEKLFF. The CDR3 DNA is TGTGCCAGCAGCTTCAGGATGTCCAATGAAAAACTGTTTTTT.

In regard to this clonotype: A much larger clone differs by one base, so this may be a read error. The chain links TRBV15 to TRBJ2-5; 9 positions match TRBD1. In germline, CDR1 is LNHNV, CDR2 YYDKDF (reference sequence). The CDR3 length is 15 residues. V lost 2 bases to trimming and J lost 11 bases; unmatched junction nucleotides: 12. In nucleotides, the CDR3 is TGTGCCACCAGCAGAAAGGACAGGGGTATTGGTGAGCAGTACTTC. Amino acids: CATSRKDRGIGEQYF.

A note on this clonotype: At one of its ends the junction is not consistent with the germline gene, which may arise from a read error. Here the CDR3 DNA reads TGCAGTGCTAGTACAGGGGTGGGGGAAAAACGGTTTTTT. Its translation: CSASTGVGEKRFF. The chain is built from TRBV20-1 and TRBJ1-4; 7 nucleotides match TRBD1. The CDR3 loop spans 13 amino acids. Germline CDR1 is DFQATT and CDR2 is SNEGSKA (reference sequence).

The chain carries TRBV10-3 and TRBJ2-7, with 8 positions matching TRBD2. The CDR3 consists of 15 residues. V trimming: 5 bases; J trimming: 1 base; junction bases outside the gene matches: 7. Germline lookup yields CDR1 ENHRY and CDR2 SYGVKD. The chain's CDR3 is CAISSRGGESYEQYF. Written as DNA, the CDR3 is TGTGCCATCAGTTCCCGGGGGGGAGAGTCCTACGAGCAGTACTTC.

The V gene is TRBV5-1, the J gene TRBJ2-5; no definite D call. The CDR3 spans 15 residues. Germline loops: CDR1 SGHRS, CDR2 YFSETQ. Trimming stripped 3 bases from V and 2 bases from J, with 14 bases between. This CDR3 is CASSSQLAQQETQYF. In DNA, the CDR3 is TGCGCCAGCAGCTCCCAATTGGCACAGCAAGAGACCCAGTACTTC.

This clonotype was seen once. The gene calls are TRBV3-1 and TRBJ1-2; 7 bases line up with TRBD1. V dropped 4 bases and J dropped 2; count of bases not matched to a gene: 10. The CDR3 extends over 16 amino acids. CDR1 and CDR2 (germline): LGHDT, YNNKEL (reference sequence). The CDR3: CASSPIARGLNYGYTF. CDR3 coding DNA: TGTGCCAGCAGCCCCATCGCCAGGGGGTTAAACTATGGCTACACCTTC.

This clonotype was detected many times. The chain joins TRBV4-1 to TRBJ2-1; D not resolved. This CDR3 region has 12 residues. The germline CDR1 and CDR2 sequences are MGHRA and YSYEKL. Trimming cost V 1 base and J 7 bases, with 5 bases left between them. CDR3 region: CASSQVRNEQFF. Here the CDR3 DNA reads TGCGCCAGCAGCCAAGTTCGTAATGAGCAGTTCTTC.

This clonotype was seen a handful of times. DNA for the CDR3: TGTGCCACCAGTGACCCGACCCCGGACAGAGACAATGAGCAGTTCTTC. Translation: CATSDPTPDRDNEQFF. The gene calls are TRBV24-1 and TRBJ2-1, with a weak D call TRBD1 (6 bases). Trimming left V 4 bases short and J 5 bases short, with 17 bases between. From germline, CDR1 is KGHDR and CDR2 SFDVKD. This CDR3 comprises 16 residues.

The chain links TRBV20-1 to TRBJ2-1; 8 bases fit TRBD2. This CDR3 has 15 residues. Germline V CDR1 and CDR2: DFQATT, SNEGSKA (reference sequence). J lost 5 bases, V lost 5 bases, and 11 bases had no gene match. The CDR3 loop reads CSASSPGGIDNEQFF. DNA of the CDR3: TGCAGTGCTTCTTCGCCGGGAGGGATTGACAATGAGCAGTTCTTC.

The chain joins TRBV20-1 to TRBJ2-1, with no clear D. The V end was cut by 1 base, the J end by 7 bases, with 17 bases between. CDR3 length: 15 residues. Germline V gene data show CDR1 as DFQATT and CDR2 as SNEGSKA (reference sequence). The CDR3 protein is CSARVSRQARNEQFF. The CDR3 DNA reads TGCAGTGCTAGAGTTTCTCGCCAGGCTCGGAATGAGCAGTTCTTC.

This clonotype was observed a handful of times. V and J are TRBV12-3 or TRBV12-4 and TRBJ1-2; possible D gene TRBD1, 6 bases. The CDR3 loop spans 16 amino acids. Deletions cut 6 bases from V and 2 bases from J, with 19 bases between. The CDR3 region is CASRSWEGGENYGYTF. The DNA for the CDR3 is TGTGCCAGCAGGTCCTGGGAGGGGGGCGAGAACTATGGCTACACCTTC.

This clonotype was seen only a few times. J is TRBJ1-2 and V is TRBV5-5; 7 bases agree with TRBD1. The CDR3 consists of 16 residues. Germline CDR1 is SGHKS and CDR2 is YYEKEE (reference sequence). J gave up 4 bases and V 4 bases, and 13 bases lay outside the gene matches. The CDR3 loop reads CASSDSRRGRGYGYTF. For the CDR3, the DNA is TGTGCCAGCAGCGACTCGAGGAGGGGGCGCGGCTATGGCTACACCTTC. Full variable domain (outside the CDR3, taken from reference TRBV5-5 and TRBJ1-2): DAGVTQSPTHLIKTRGQQVTLRCSPISGHKSVSWYQQVLGQGPQFIFQYYEKEERGRGNFPDRFSARQFPNYSSELNVNALLLGDSALYLCASSDSRRGRGYGYTFGSGTRLTVV.

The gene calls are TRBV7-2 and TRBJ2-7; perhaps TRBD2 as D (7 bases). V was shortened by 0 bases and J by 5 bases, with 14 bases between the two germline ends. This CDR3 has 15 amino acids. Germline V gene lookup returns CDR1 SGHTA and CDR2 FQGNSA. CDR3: CASSLATGRGNEQYF. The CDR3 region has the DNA TGTGCCAGCAGCTTAGCAACAGGGAGGGGGAACGAGCAGTACTTC.

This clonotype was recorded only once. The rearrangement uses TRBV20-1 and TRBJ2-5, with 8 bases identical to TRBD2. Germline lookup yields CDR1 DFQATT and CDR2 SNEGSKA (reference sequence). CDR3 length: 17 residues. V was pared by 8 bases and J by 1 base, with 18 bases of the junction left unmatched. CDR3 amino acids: CSLDPRLGREVQETQYF. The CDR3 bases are TGCAGTCTCGACCCTCGGTTGGGGCGGGAGGTCCAAGAGACCCAGTACTTC.